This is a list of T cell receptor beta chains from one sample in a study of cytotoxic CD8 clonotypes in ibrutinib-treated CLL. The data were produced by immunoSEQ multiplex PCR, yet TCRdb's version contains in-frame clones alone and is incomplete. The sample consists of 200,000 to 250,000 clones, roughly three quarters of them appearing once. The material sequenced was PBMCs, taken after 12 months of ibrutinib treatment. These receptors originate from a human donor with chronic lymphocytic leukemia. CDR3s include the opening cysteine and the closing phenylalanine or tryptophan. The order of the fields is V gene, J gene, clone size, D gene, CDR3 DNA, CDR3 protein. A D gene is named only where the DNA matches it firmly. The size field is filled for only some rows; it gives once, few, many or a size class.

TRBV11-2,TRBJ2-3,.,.,TGTGCCAGCAGCTTTCAGGGCCCCACAGATACGCAGTATTTT,CASSFQGPTDTQYF
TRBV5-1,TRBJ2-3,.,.,TGCGCCAGCAGCTTGGTCGGGAGTGGAGATACGCAGTATTTT,CASSLVGSGDTQYF
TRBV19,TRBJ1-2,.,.,TGTGCCAGTAGTATAGGCGGACAGATCTATGGCTACACCTTC,CASSIGGQIYGYTF
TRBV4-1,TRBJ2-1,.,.,TGCGCCAGCAGCCAAGGTTGGCGGCGTGGAGCGGTACGGAACAATGAGCAGTTCTTC,CASSQGWRRGAVRNNEQFF
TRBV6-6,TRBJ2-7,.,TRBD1,TGTGCCAGCAGTTATAGGGACAGCCACGAGCAGTACTTC,CASSYRDSHEQYF
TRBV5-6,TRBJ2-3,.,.,TGTGCCAGCAGCCGAACCACAGATACGCAGTATTTT,CASSRTTDTQYF
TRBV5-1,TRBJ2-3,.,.,TGCGCCAGCAGCACCACAGATACGCAGTATTTT,CASSTTDTQYF
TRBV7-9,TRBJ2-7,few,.,TGTGCCAGCAGCCGCCCGTTTTCAGGGACCTCGAGTGAGCAGTACTTC,CASSRPFSGTSSEQYF
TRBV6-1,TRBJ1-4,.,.,TGTGCCAGCATTCAAGGGCAGAATAATGAAAAACTGTTTTTT,CASIQGQNNEKLFF
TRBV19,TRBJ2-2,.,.,TGTGCCAGCCTTAAGACACGAAACACCGGGGAGCTGTTTTTT,CASLKTRNTGELFF
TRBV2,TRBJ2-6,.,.,TGTGCCAGCAGTGCACTCTCTGGGGCCAACGTCCTGACTTTC,CASSALSGANVLTF
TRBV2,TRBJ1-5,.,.,TGTGCCAGCAGCCGAGAGAGTGACGGCAATCAGCCCCAGCATTTT,CASSRESDGNQPQHF
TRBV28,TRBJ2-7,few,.,TGTGCCAGCAGTTTTGGCATCGCCTACGAGCAGTACTTC,CASSFGIAYEQYF
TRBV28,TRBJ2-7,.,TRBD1,TGTGCCAGCAGACTGACAGGGTACGAGCAGTACTTC,CASRLTGYEQYF
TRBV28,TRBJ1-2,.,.,TGTGCCAGCAGTTTTTCCGGGGTTGGGGCTATCTATGGCTACACCTTC,CASSFSGVGAIYGYTF
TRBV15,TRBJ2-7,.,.,TGTGCCACCGGGGGCACCGGTAGGGAGCAGTACTTC,CATGGTGREQYF
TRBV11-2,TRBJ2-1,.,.,TGTGCCAGCAGACGGATGCAGGGTGGGGACTACAATGAGCAGTTCTTC,CASRRMQGGDYNEQFF
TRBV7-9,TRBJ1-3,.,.,TGTGCCAGCAGCTTCGTACCTACAGGCCGCTCTGGAAACACCATATATTTT,CASSFVPTGRSGNTIYF
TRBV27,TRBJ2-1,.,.,TGTGCCAGCAGTTCCCCGACCTGGTATTCAAATGAGCAGTTCTTC,CASSSPTWYSNEQFF
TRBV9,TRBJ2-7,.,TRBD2,TGTGCCAGCAGCGCCGGCGGGGCTAGCGGGGGTACCTACGAGCAGTACTTC,CASSAGGASGGTYEQYF
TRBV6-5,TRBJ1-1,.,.,TGTGCCAGCAAGCCACAGGGTGGGGGCAACACTGAAGCTTTCTTT,CASKPQGGGNTEAFF
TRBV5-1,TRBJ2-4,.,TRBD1,TGCGCCAGCAGCTCACTCTTCAGGGGGCCCGAAAACATTCAGTACTTC,CASSSLFRGPENIQYF
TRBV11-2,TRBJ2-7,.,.,TGTGCCAGCAGCCCACGGACGCATCCGGGCGAGCAGTACTTC,CASSPRTHPGEQYF
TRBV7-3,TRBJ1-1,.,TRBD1,TGTGCCAGCAAGACAGGGGAAGCTTTCTTT,CASKTGEAFF
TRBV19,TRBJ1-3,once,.,TGTGCCAGTAGTAGTTGGAGCTCTGGAAACACCATATATTTT,CASSSWSSGNTIYF
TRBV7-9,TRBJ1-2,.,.,TGTGCCAGCAGCCCCCCTGCCCTTAGCGCGTATGGCTACACCTTC,CASSPPALSAYGYTF
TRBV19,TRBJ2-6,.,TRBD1,TGTGCCAGTAGTCCGGACAGGGCTGGGGCCAACGTCCTGACTTTC,CASSPDRAGANVLTF
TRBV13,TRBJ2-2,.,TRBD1,TGTGCCAGCAGCACCCGACAGGGTGGGTACGCCGGGGAGCTGTTTTTT,CASSTRQGGYAGELFF
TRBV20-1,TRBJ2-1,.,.,TGCAGTGCCCTTGGAAATGAGCAGTTCTTC,CSALGNEQFF
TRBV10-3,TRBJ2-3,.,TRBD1,TGTGCCATCAGGGACAGGCTAGATACGCAGTATTTT,CAIRDRLDTQYF
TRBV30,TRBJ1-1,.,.,TGTGCCTGGAGTTTGACCCTGAACACTGAAGCTTTCTTT,CAWSLTLNTEAFF
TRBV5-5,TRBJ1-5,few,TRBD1,TGTGCCAGCAGCTGGGGGTATGGGACAGCTAGCAATCAGCCCCAGCATTTT,CASSWGYGTASNQPQHF
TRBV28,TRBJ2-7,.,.,TGTGCCACCTCTCCGGCGGGGACCACCTACGAGCAGTACTTC,CATSPAGTTYEQYF
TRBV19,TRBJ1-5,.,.,TGTGCCAGTAGTCAGGGGAGCAATCAGCCCCAGCATTTT,CASSQGSNQPQHF
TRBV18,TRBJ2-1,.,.,TGTGCCAGCTCACCACCGGGGGCTGATGAGCAGTTCTTC,CASSPPGADEQFF
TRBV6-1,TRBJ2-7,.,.,TGTGCCAGCAATCCCCGGAGGAACGAGCAGTACTTC,CASNPRRNEQYF
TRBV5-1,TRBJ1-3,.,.,TGCGCCAGCAGCGTGCAGGGCTCTGGAAACACCATATATTTT,CASSVQGSGNTIYF
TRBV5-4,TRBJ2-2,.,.,TGTGCCAGCAGCTTGGTTGTGGCCGGGGAGCTGTTTTTT,CASSLVVAGELFF
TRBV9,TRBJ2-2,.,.,TGTGCCAGCAGCGGACGGTCCTACACCGGGGAGCTGTTTTTT,CASSGRSYTGELFF
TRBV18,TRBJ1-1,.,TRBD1,TGTGCCAGCTCTAGACAGGGGGCGAACACTGAAGCTTTCTTT,CASSRQGANTEAFF
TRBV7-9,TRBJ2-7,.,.,TGTGCCGCAGGGGAGCGGACCGTCTCCTACGAGCAGTACTTC,CAAGERTVSYEQYF
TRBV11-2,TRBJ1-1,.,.,TGTGCCAGCAGCTTAGAGGCAGCACCACCGATGAACACTGAAGCTTTCTTT,CASSLEAAPPMNTEAFF
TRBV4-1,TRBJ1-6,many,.,TGCGCCAGCAGCCACGGGACGGGGGGTACCGGGCTCCACTTT,CASSHGTGGTGLHF
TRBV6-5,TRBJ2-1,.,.,TGTGCCAGCAGGCGACAGGAGTCGCCCTACAATGAGCAGTTCTTC,CASRRQESPYNEQFF
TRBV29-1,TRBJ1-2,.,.,TGCAGCGTTGGGGAGGAAGCAAGACGGGGCTACACCTTC,CSVGEEARRGYTF
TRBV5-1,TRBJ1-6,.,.,TGCGCCAGCAGCTTGGGCAGGGGAAAGTATAATTCACCCCTCCACTTT,CASSLGRGKYNSPLHF
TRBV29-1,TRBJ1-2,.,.,TGCAGCGGGAATGCCGGGACTTATGGCTACACCTTC,CSGNAGTYGYTF
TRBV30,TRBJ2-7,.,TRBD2,TGTGCCTGGAGACCTGGGTTGCGGGGGTCCTACGAGCAGTACTTC,CAWRPGLRGSYEQYF